This T cell receptor (beta chain) was sequenced during a study of T-cell reconstitution after alpha-beta-depleted transplantation in children. For TCRbeta, the library was prepared with unique molecular identifiers. TCRdb used MiXCR to reprocess the PCR reads, holding one entry per CDR3 protein. The table includes 500,000 or so distinct CDR3 sequences, roughly 33% detected once. This clonotype was observed a few times. Germline V gene sequence: CDR1 MNHEY, CDR2 SVGEGT. There are 12 residues in the CDR3. Trimming cost V 2 bases and J 7 bases, with 5 bases left between them. This receptor was identified in a human donor who donated a stem cell graft to a child with aplastic anemia. The V call is TRBV6-2 or TRBV6-3, the J call TRBJ2-2, with D uncertain. The input for sequencing was PBMCs from the stem cell graft donor, taken from the stem cell graft. The DNA for the CDR3 is TGTGCCAGCAGTTACGATATCGGGGAGCTGTTTTTT. Translated, it gives CASSYDIGELFF.